The TCR beta chain described here comes from a study of cytomegalovirus exposure and HLA in healthy donors. Unmatched junction bases numbered 5, after V lost 3 bases and J lost 4 bases. The CDR3 is 15 amino acids. From germline, CDR1 is ENHRY and CDR2 SYGVKD. Produced via immunoSEQ multiplex PCR; TCRdb's table is partial and in-frame only. The sample includes some 170,000 clones, approximately 86% seen only once; the top ten take approximately 2.5%. Points from the study as a whole: The study designated fewer than 200 TCR beta chains cytomegalovirus-associated.

A word on this clone: Its antigen is still unknown.

This TCR was sampled from a man aged 18 to 29 in good health and CMV-seropositive. The chain links TRBV10-3 to TRBJ2-1; 8 bases line up with TRBD2. Sequenced material: PBMCs. CDR3 region: CAISEPREGYNEQFF. CDR3 DNA sequence: TGTGCCATCAGTGAACCCCGGGAGGGTTACAATGAGCAGTTCTTC.